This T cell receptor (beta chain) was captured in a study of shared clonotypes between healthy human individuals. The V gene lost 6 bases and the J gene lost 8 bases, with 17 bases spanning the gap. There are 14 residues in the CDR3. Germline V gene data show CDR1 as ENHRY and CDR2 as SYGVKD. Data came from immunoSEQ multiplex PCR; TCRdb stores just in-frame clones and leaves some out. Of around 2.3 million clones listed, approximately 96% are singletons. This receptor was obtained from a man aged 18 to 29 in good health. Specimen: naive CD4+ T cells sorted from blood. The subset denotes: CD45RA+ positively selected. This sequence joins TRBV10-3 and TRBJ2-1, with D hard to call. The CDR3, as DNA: TGTGCCATCAGGTCCCCCATCGAGGTGGATGAGCAGTTCTTC. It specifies CAIRSPIEVDEQFF.